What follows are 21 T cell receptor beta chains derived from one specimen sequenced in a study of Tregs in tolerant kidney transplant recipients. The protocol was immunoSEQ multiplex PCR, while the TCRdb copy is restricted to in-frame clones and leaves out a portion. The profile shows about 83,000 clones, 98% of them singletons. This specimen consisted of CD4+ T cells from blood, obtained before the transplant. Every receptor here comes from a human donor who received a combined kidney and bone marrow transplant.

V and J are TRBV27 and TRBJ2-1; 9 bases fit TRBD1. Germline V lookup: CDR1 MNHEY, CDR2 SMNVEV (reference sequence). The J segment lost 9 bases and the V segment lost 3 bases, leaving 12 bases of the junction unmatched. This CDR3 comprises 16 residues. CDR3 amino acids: CASSFLDRGLWGEQFF. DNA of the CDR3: TGTGCCAGCAGTTTTTTGGACAGGGGCCTTTGGGGTGAGCAGTTCTTC.

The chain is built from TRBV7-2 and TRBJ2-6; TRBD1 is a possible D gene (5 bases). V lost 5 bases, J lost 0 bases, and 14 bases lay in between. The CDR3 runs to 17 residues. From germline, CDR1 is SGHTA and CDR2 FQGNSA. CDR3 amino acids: CASSHRTPSSGANVLTF. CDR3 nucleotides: TGTGCCAGCAGCCACAGGACCCCCAGCTCTGGGGCCAACGTCCTGACTTTC.

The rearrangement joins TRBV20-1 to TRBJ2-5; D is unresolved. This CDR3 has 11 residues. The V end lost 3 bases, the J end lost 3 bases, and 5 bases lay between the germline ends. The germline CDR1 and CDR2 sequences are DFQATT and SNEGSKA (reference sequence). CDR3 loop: CSASPEETQYF. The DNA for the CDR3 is TGCAGTGCTAGTCCAGAAGAGACCCAGTACTTC.

The CDR3 loop reads CASTNPRDRAHSGYGYTF. CDR3 nucleotide sequence: TGTGCCAGCACTAATCCCCGGGACAGGGCCCACTCCGGCTATGGCTACACCTTC. The rearrangement uses TRBV5-4 and TRBJ1-2, with 9 bases matching TRBD1. V shed 6 bases, J shed 4 bases, and the junction held 19 bases outside the gene matches. Germline V lookup: CDR1 SGHNT, CDR2 YYREEE (reference sequence). The CDR3 is 18 amino acids. Looking up the rest from reference TRBV5-4 and TRBJ1-2 gives the full variable domain: ETGVTQSPTHLIKTRGQQVTLRCSSQSGHNTVSWYQQALGQGPQFIFQYYREEENGRGNFPPRFSGLQFPNYSSELNVNALELDDSALYLCASTNPRDRAHSGYGYTFGSGTRLTVV.

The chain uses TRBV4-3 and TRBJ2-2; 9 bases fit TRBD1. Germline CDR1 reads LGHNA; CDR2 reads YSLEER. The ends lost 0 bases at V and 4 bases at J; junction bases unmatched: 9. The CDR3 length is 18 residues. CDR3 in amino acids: CASSQDLSGTGSTGELFF. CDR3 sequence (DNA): TGCGCCAGCAGCCAAGATTTATCCGGGACAGGGTCCACCGGGGAGCTGTTTTTT.

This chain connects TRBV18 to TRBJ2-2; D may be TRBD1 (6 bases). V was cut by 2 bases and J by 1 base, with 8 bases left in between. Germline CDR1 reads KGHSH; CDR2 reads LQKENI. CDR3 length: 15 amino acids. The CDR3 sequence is CASSPATGNTGELFF. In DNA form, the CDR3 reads TGTGCCAGCTCACCAGCGACAGGGAACACCGGGGAGCTGTTTTTT.

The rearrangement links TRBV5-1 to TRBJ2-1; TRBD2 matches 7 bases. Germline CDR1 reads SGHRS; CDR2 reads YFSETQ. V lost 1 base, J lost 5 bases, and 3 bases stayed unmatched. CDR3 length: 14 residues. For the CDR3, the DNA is TGCGCCAGCAGCTTGTGGGGGGGAGACAATGAGCAGTTCTTC. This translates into CASSLWGGDNEQFF.

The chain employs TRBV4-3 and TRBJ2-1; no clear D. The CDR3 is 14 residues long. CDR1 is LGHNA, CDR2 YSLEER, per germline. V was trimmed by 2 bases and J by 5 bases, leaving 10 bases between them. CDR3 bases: TGCGCCAGCAGCCAACAACTTGGTGACAATGAGCAGTTCTTC. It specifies CASSQQLGDNEQFF.

CDR3 protein: CASSSSRDSLFSNQPQHF. CDR3 nucleotide sequence: TGTGCCAGCAGCTCTTCCCGGGACAGTTTGTTCAGCAATCAGCCCCAGCATTTT. The V gene is TRBV9, the J gene TRBJ1-5, with 7 bases matching TRBD1. Germline-derived CDR1 and CDR2 are SGDLS and YYNGEE. The CDR3 contains 18 residues. After removal of 4 bases from V and 1 base from J, the junction contained 14 bases not matched to a gene.

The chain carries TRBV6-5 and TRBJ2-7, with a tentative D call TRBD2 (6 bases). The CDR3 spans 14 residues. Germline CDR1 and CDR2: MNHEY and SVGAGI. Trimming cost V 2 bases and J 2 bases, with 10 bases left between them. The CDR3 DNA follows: TGTGCCAGCAGTTACCGGGGGAAACCCTACGAGCAGTACTTC. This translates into CASSYRGKPYEQYF.

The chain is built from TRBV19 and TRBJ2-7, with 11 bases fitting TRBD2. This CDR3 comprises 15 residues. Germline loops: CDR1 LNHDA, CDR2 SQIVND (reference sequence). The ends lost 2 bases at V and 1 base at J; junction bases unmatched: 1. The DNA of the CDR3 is TGTGCCAGTAGTATAACTAGCGGGAGTTCCTACGAGCAGTACTTC. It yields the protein CASSITSGSSYEQYF.

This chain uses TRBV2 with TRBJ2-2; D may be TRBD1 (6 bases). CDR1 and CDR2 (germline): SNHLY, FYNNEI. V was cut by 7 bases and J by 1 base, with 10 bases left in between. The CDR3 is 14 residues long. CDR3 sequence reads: CASMNRVNTGELFF. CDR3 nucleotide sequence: TGTGCCAGCATGAACAGGGTGAACACCGGGGAGCTGTTTTTT.

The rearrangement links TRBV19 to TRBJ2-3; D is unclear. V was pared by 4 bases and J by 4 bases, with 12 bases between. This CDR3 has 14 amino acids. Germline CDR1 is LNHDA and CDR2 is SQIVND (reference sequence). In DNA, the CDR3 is TGTGCCAGTAGTAAGCTACGATCGGCAGATACGCAGTATTTT. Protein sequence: CASSKLRSADTQYF. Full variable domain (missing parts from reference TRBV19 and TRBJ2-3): DGGITQSPKYLFRKEGQNVTLSCEQNLNHDAMYWYRQDPGQGLRLIYYSQIVNDFQKGDIAEGYSVSREKKESFPLTVTSAQKNPTAFYLCASSKLRSADTQYFGPGTRLTVL.

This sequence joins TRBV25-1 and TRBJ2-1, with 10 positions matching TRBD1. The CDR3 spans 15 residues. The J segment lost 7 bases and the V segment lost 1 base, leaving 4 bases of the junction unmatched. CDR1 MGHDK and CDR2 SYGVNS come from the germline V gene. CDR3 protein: CASSESDRGSNEQFF. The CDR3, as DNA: TGTGCCAGCAGTGAATCGGACAGGGGGTCGAATGAGCAGTTCTTC.

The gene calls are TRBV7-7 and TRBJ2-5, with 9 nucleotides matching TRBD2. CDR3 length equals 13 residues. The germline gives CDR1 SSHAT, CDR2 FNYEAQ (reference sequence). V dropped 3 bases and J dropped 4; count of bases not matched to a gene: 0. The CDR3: CASSLGLAETQYF. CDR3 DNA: TGTGCCAGCAGCTTGGGACTAGCAGAGACCCAGTACTTC.

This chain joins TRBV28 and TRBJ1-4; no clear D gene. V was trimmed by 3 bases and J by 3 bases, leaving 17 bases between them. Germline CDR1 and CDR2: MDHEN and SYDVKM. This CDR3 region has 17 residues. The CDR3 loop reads CASSFSPGGFANEKLFF. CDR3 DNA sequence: TGTGCCAGCAGTTTTTCCCCGGGCGGGTTTGCTAATGAAAAACTGTTTTTT. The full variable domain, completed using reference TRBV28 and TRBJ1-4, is DVKVTQSSRYLVKRTGEKVFLECVQDMDHENMFWYRQDPGLGLRLIYFSYDVKMKEKGDIPEGYSVSREKKERFSLILESASTNQTSMYLCASSFSPGGFANEKLFFGSGTQLSVL.

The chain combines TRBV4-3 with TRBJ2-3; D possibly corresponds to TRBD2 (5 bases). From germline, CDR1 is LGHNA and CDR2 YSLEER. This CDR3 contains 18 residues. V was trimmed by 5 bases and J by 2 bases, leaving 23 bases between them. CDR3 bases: TGCGCCAGCAGCATTCGGTGGACTCCCACTCAAAACACAGATACGCAGTATTTT. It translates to CASSIRWTPTQNTDTQYF.

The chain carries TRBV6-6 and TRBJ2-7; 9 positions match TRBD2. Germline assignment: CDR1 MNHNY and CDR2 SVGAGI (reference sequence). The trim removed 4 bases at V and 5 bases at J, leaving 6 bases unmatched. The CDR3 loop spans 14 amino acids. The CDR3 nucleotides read TGTGCCAGCAGTTTTAAGCGGGAGGCTCACGAGCAGTACTTC. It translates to CASSFKREAHEQYF.

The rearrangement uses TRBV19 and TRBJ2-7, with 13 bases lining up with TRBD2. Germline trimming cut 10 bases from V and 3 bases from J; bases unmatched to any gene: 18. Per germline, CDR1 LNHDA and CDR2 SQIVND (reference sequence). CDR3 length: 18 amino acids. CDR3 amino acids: CATKTGTSGNEVDYEQYF. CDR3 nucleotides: TGTGCCACTAAGACCGGGACTAGCGGGAATGAAGTGGACTACGAGCAGTACTTC.

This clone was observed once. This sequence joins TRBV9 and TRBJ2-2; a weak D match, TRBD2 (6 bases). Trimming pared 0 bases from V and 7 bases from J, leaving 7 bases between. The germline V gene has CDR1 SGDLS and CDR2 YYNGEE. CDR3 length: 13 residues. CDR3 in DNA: TGTGCCAGCAGCGTAGTCGGGAGCGGGGAGCTGTTTTTT. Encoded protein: CASSVVGSGELFF.

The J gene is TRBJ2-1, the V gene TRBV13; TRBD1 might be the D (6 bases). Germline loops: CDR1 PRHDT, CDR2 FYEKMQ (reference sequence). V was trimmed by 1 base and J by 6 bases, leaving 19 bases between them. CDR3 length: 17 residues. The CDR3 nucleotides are TGTGCCAGCAGCTTAGACAGGGCGAGGGGATGGGGCAATGAGCAGTTCTTC. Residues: CASSLDRARGWGNEQFF.